This T cell receptor (beta chain) was recovered during a study of blood T cell repertoires in COVID-19. Study background: Sites across the United States, Italy and Spain contributed samples from acute and convalescent COVID-19. Sources were T cells, B-cell-depleted T cells, or PBMCs; the material itself was cDNA or gDNA.

In the study's own analysis: Estimation of nucleated cell counts relied on the amplification of reference gene primers. Clones were read by immunoSEQ multiplex PCR, and TCRdb kept only the in-frame ones, dropping some. V and J calls and clone size are copied from that table; D and trimming were computed from the DNA. The data show about 210,000 clones, 83% seen once. Germline V gene lookup returns CDR1 SGHKS and CDR2 YYEKEE (reference sequence). Trimming took 0 bases from V and 4 from J, leaving 10 bases between them. The CDR3 is 14 residues long. The receptor comes from a man aged 50-60 years with active or convalescent COVID-19. This chain connects TRBV5-5 to TRBJ1-2, with D unresolved. The sequencing input was peripheral blood. CDR3 in amino acids: CASSLAQAGYGYTF. As DNA, the CDR3 is TGTGCCAGCAGCTTGGCCCAGGCGGGCTATGGCTACACCTTC.